These 18 T cell receptor beta chains originate from one sample sequenced in a study of T cell responses to AZD1222 COVID-19 vaccine. Profiling relied on immunoSEQ multiplex PCR, and the TCRdb table lists in-frame clones only, not all of them. Of some 150,000 clones listed, roughly 90% are singletons. Sample: peripheral blood, taken 28 days after the second AZD1222 dose. Receptor source: an adult who received the AZD1222 COVID-19 vaccine.

The chain carries TRBV5-1 and TRBJ1-4; D is uncertain. CDR1 and CDR2 from the germline V gene are SGHRS and YFSETQ. The CDR3 length is 14 residues. Trimming cost V 4 bases and J 5 bases, with 12 bases left between them. In DNA, the CDR3 is TGCGCCAGCAGCCCCCTGAGGAGGAATGAAAAACTGTTTTTT. Translated: CASSPLRRNEKLFF. The full variable domain, completed using reference TRBV5-1 and TRBJ1-4, is KAGVTQTPRYLIKTRGQQVTLSCSPISGHRSVSWYQQTPGQGLQFLFEYFSETQRNKGNFPGRFSGRQFSNSRSEMNVSTLELGDSALYLCASSPLRRNEKLFFGSGTQLSVL.

The rearrangement links TRBV9 to TRBJ2-7, with TRBD1 matching 7 bases. V shed 4 bases and J 5 bases; nucleotides not matched to a gene: 6. The CDR3 has 13 amino acids. CDR1 is SGDLS, CDR2 YYNGEE, per germline. CDR3 DNA sequence: TGTGCCAGCAGCCGGGCAGGGGGTAACGAGCAGTACTTC. This encodes CASSRAGGNEQYF.

The V gene is TRBV12-3 or TRBV12-4, the J gene TRBJ1-1; D gene ambiguous. Trimming shortened V by 3 bases and J by 8 bases, and 13 bases separated the two germline ends. The CDR3 is made up of 13 amino acids. CDR3 protein: CASSFRDGREAFF. As DNA, the CDR3 is TGTGCCAGCAGTTTCCGCGACGGTCGCGAAGCTTTCTTT.

The rearrangement joins TRBV12-3 or TRBV12-4 to TRBJ2-2; D might be TRBD2 (5 bases). The CDR3 has 13 amino acids. Trimming removed 6 bases from V and 6 bases from J, with 11 bases in between. CDR3 DNA sequence: TGTGCCAGCAGCCCGGGGATCCCCGGGGAGCTGTTTTTT. It encodes CASSPGIPGELFF.

V and J are TRBV9 and TRBJ1-3, with a weak D call TRBD1 (5 bases). The CDR3 is 15 residues long. Germline V CDR1 and CDR2: SGDLS, YYNGEE. Deletions cut 4 bases from V and 4 bases from J, with 15 bases between. The CDR3: CASSRDSGTGNTIYF. CDR3 DNA sequence: TGTGCCAGCAGCCGGGACTCCGGAACAGGAAACACCATATATTTT. Based on the CDR3 plus reference TRBV9 and TRBJ1-3, the full variable domain is DSGVTQTPKHLITATGQRVTLRCSPRSGDLSVYWYQQSLDQGLQFLIQYYNGEERAKGNILERFSAQQFPDLHSELNLSSLELGDSALYFCASSRDSGTGNTIYFGEGSWLTVV.

The gene calls are TRBV6-5 and TRBJ2-7, with 9 positions matching TRBD2. Germline assignment: CDR1 MNHEY and CDR2 SVGAGI. The CDR3 is 14 residues long. Trimming at V came to 8 bases and at J to 2 bases, leaving 7 bases not matched to a gene. The chain's CDR3 is CASLRVAGAYEQYF. In DNA form, the CDR3 reads TGTGCCAGCCTGAGGGTAGCGGGGGCCTACGAGCAGTACTTC.

In its sample, this clone was seen once. The chain recombines TRBV5-5 with TRBJ1-1; TRBD1 might be the D (5 bases). CDR1 is SGHKS and CDR2 is YYEKEE in the germline V gene (reference sequence). CDR3 size: 14 residues. Between the trimmed V and J ends, which lost 2 bases and 4 bases, there was a span of 12 bases. The CDR3 protein is CASSFEGRGTEAFF. CDR3 bases: TGTGCCAGCAGCTTTGAAGGAAGGGGCACTGAAGCTTTCTTT.

The chain uses TRBV7-6 and TRBJ2-2; D is possibly TRBD1 (5 bases). Germline V gene data show CDR1 as SGHVS and CDR2 as FNYEAQ. V was clipped by 3 bases and J by 2 bases, with 13 bases between them. CDR3 length: 16 residues. The CDR3 nucleotides read TGTGCCAGCAGCTTTATTCCAGGGATCAACACCGGGGAGCTGTTTTTT. This codes for CASSFIPGINTGELFF.

V usage is TRBV25-1 and J usage is TRBJ2-1; D may be TRBD1 (5 bases). V was clipped by 3 bases and J by 6 bases, with 15 bases between them. Germline CDR1 reads MGHDK; CDR2 reads SYGVNS. This CDR3 is built from 15 residues. The chain's CDR3 is CASSDVGAGRNEQFF. In DNA form, the CDR3 reads TGTGCCAGCAGTGATGTTGGGGCAGGGCGCAATGAGCAGTTCTTC.

CDR3 loop: CASSLSGRAGNTIYF. The CDR3 DNA follows: TGTGCCAGCAGCTTGAGTGGTAGGGCTGGAAACACCATATATTTT. This chain connects TRBV5-4 to TRBJ1-3; D not certain. Trimming cost V 1 base and J 2 bases, with 10 bases left between them. CDR3 length: 15 amino acids. CDR1 is SGHNT, CDR2 YYREEE, per germline (reference sequence). The whole variable domain, remainder taken from reference TRBV5-4 and TRBJ1-3, is ETGVTQSPTHLIKTRGQQVTLRCSSQSGHNTVSWYQQALGQGPQFIFQYYREEENGRGNFPPRFSGLQFPNYSSELNVNALELDDSALYLCASSLSGRAGNTIYFGEGSWLTVV.

The genes are TRBV11-2 and TRBJ1-3; 7 bases align to TRBD1. The CDR3 runs 17 residues. Trimming took 5 bases from V and 0 from J; bases not matched to a gene: 10. In germline, CDR1 is SGHAT, CDR2 FQNNGV. CDR3 region: CASSVRQGGRSGNTIYF. The CDR3 DNA reads TGTGCCAGCAGCGTAAGACAGGGAGGTCGCTCTGGAAACACCATATATTTT.

A note on this clone: Other nucleotide sequences from this sample produce the same CDR3. The chain joins TRBV5-1 to TRBJ2-7, with D uncertain. Trimming pared 0 bases from V and 3 bases from J, leaving 4 bases between. Germline V gene data show CDR1 as SGHRS and CDR2 as YFSETQ. The CDR3 extends over 12 amino acids. CDR3 in amino acids: CASSLGGYEQYF. The CDR3 DNA follows: TGCGCCAGCAGCTTGGGAGGCTACGAGCAGTACTTC.

The genes are TRBV20-1 and TRBJ2-1, with D possibly being TRBD2 (6 bases). The CDR3 has 13 residues. Germline loops: CDR1 DFQATT, CDR2 SNEGSKA (reference sequence). With 3 bases removed from V and 9 bases from J, the gap between germline ends came to 15 bases. CDR3 amino acids: CSASPSGVGEQFF. DNA of the CDR3: TGCAGTGCTAGTCCGTCGGGAGTCGGTGAGCAGTTCTTC.

The genes are TRBV27 and TRBJ1-5, with unresolved D. Germline loops: CDR1 MNHEY, CDR2 SMNVEV (reference sequence). V shed 4 bases and J shed 7 bases, with 8 bases lying between them. The CDR3 consists of 12 residues. For the CDR3, the DNA is TGTGCCAGCAGTTCCAATGGGCAGCCCCAGCATTTT. Translating it yields CASSSNGQPQHF.

The chain uses TRBV21-1 and TRBJ2-2; the table gives TRBD2 as D, unverified against the DNA. TRBV21-1 is described as a pseudogene. The length of the CDR3 is 13 residues. CDR3 bases: TGTGCCAGCAGCCCTCACGGTGACGGGGAGCTGTTTTTT. Amino acid sequence: CASSPHGDGELFF.

The chain couples TRBV19 to TRBJ2-1, with D hard to call. The CDR3 spans 15 residues. The ends were cut back, 4 bases at V and 0 bases at J, with 10 bases in the middle. The germline CDR1 and CDR2 sequences are LNHDA and SQIVND (reference sequence). In DNA, the CDR3 is TGTGCCAGTAGTACGGATAGGAGCTCCTACAATGAGCAGTTCTTC. It is translated as CASSTDRSSYNEQFF.

The chain employs TRBV7-4 and TRBJ2-7; D gene ambiguous. V was pared by 5 bases and J by 2 bases, with 16 bases between. This CDR3 region has 15 residues. Looked up from germline, CDR1 is SGHVT and CDR2 is SQSDAQ. This CDR3 reads CASSPRVSGAYEQYF. In DNA, the CDR3 is TGTGCCAGCAGCCCTAGGGTATCCGGAGCCTACGAGCAGTACTTC.

This chain's CDR3 is CASRPLAAPYNEQFF. As DNA, the CDR3 is TGTGCCAGCAGACCCCTAGCGGCCCCCTACAATGAGCAGTTCTTC. V gene TRBV5-8 combines with J gene TRBJ2-1; 7 bases map to TRBD2. The CDR3 runs to 15 residues. Unmatched junction bases numbered 7, after V lost 5 bases and J lost 2 bases. CDR1 SGHTS and CDR2 YDEGEE come from the germline V gene. Drawing the rest from reference TRBV5-8 and TRBJ2-1, the complete variable domain is EAGVTQSPTHLIKTRGQQATLRCSPISGHTSVYWYQQALGLGLQFLLWYDEGEERNRGNFPPRFSGRQFPNYSSELNVNALELEDSALYLCASRPLAAPYNEQFFGPGTRLTVL.